The clone carrying this TCR beta chain came up once. Authors' methods: Reference gene primer amplification in the assay estimated nucleated cell counts. Sequencing used immunoSEQ multiplex PCR; TCRdb keeps in-frame clones, though not all of them. From that table come the V and J calls and clone size; the DNA was used to work out D and trimming. The sample yields 200,000 to 300,000 clones, approximately 85% seen once. Deletions cut 4 bases from V and 5 bases from J, with 15 bases between. From germline, CDR1 is SGHRS and CDR2 YFSETQ. The CDR3 is made up of 14 amino acids. The data stem from a study of blood T cell repertoires in COVID-19.

The material sequenced was peripheral blood. The chain couples TRBV5-1 to TRBJ2-5, with D perhaps TRBD2 (7 bases). This sequence was found in a man between 50 and 59 years old with COVID-19, enrolled during active disease. As DNA, the CDR3 is TGCGCCAGCAGCATACGGGGGGCCAGGGAGACCCAGTACTTC. Its protein is CASSIRGARETQYF. Variable domain in full (rest from reference TRBV5-1 and TRBJ2-5): KAGVTQTPRYLIKTRGQQVTLSCSPISGHRSVSWYQQTPGQGLQFLFEYFSETQRNKGNFPGRFSGRQFSNSRSEMNVSTLELGDSALYLCASSIRGARETQYFGPGTRLLVL.